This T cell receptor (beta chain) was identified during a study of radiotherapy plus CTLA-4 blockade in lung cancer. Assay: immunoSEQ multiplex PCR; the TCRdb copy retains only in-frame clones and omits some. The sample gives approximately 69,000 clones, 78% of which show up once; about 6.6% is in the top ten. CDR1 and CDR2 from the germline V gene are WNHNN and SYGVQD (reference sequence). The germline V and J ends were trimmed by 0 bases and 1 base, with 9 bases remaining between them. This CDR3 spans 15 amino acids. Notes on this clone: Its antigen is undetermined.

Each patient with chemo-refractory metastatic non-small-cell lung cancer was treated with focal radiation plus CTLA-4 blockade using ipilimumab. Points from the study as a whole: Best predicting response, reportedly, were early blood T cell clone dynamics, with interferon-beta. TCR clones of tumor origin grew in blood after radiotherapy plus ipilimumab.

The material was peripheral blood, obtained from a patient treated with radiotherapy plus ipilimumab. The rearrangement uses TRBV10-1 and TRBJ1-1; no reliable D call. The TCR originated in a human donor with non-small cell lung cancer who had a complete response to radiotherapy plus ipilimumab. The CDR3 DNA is TGCGCCAGCAGTGAGTCCGGCCAGTGGAACACTGAAGCTTTCTTT. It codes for CASSESGQWNTEAFF.